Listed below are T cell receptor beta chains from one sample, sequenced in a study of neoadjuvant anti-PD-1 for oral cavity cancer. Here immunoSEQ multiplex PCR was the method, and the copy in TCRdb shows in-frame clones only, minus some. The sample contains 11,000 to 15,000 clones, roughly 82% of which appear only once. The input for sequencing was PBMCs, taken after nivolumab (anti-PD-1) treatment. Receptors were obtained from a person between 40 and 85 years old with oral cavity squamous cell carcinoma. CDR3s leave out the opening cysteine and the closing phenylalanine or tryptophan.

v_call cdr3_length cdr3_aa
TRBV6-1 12 ASTRLAGTNEQF
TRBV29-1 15 SVEDLAGGPFLNEQF
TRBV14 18 ASSQVPGIRHIIGNNEQF
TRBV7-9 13 ASSPVGLAGMKQY
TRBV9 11 ASRAAGANVLT
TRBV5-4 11 ASSFTGVYEQY
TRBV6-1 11 ASREDIHTEAF
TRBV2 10 ASSLSGVGQY
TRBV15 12 ATSRTGSSYEQY
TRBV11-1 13 ASSPGVGHHYEQY
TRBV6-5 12 ASSAGRTNQPQH
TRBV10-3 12 AIRTGARGSPLH
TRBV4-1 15 ASSQLPQDRDNYGYT
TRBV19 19 ASSAGLLDWAAKGGANVLT
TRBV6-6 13 ASSYLTGEREKLF
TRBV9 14 ASSERLAGGPGEQF
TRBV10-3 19 AISDPSRRSRGQLAKNIQY
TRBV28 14 ASTAIKVWGNQPQH
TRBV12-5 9 ASGGASPYT
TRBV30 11 AWNVRGADTQY
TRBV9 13 ASSPRDYMNTEAF
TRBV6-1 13 ASSADRGRYQPQH
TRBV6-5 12 ASRVAGPTDTQY
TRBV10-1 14 ASSETRGSNTGELF
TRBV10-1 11 ASSADYQETQY
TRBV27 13 ASSFPGGSTDTQY
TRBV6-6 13 ASSTYGTGLGPQH
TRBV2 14 ASSYLLAGAQETQY
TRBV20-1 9 SAFVYNEQF
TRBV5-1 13 ASSLAGTGGEGYT
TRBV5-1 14 ASSLVGSSGANVLT
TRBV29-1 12 SVEDPAEVLKQF
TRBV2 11 ASRLAGGYEQY
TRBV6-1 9 ASSDGPAQF
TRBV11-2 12 ASSSTPGNGPQH
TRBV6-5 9 ASSYEGGYT
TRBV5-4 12 ASSSGTGNTEAF
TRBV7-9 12 ASSSTGSIQPQH
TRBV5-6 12 ASSGRLGTDTQY
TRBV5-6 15 ASNKFSRDKLYNEQF